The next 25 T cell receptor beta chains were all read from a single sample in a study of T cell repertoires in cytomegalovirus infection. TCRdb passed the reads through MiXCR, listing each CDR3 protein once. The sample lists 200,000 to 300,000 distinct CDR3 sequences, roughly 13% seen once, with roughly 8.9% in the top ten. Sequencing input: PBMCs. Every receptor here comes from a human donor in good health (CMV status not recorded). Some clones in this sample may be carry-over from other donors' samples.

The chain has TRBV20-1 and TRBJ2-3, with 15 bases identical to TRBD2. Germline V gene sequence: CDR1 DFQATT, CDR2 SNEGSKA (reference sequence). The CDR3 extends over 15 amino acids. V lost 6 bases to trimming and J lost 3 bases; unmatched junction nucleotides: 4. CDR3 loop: CSATGTSGGTDTQYF. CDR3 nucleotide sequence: TGCAGTGCGACCGGGACTAGCGGGGGGACAGATACGCAGTATTTT.

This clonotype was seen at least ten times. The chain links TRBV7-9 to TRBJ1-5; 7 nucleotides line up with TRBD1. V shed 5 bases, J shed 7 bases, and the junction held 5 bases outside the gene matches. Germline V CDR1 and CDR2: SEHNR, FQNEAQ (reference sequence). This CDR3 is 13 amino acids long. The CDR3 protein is CASSAQGSQPQHF. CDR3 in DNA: TGTGCCAGCAGCGCACAGGGGTCGCAGCCCCAGCATTTT.

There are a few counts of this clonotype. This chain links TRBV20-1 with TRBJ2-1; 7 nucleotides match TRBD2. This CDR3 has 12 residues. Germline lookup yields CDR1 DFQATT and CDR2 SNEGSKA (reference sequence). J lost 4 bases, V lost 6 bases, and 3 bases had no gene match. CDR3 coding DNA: TGCAGTGCCGCTAGCGGTTACAATGAGCAGTTCTTC. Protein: CSAASGYNEQFF.

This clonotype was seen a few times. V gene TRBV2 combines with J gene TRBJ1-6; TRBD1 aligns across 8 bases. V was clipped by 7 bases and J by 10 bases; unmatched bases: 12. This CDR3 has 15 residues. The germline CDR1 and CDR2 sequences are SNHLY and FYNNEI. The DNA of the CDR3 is TGTGCCAGCATGCCCCCTTCAGGGGGCAAATCACCCCTCCACTTT. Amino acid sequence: CASMPPSGGKSPLHF.

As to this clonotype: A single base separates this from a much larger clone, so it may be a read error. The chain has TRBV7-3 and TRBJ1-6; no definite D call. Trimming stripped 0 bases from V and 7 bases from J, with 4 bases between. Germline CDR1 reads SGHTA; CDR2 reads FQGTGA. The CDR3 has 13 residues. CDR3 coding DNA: TGTGCCAGCAGCTTAACAGGGAATTCACCCCTCCACTTT. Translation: CASSLTGNSPLHF.

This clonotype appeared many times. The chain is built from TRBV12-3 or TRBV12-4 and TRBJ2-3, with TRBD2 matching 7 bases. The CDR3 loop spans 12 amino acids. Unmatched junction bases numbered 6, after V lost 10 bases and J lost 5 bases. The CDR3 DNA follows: TGTGCCACAAATTGGGGGGGAGATACGCAGTATTTT. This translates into CATNWGGDTQYF.

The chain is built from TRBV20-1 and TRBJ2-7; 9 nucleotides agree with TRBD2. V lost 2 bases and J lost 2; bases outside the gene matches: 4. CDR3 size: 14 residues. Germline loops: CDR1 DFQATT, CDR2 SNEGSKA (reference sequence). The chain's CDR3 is CSARKREAAYEQYF. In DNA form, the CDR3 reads TGCAGTGCTAGAAAGCGGGAGGCCGCCTACGAGCAGTACTTC.

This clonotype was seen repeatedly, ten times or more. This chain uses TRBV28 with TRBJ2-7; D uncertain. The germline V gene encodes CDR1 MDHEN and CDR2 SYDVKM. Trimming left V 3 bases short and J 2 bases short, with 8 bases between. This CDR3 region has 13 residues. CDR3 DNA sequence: TGTGCCAGCAGTTTCGGGCTCCCCTACGAGCAGTACTTC. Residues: CASSFGLPYEQYF.

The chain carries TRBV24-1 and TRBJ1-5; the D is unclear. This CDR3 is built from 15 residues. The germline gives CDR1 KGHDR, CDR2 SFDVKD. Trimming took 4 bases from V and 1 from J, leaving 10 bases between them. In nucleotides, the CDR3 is TGTGCCACCAGTGACGCTCTAGGAAGCAATCAGCCCCAGCATTTT. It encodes CATSDALGSNQPQHF.

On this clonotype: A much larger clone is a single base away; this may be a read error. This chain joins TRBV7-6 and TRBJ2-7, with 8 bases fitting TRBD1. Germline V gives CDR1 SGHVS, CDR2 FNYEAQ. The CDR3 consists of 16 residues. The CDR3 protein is CASSSPTGVFSYEEYF. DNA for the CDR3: TGTGCCAGCAGCTCACCGACAGGGGTTTTCTCCTACGAGGAGTACTTC.

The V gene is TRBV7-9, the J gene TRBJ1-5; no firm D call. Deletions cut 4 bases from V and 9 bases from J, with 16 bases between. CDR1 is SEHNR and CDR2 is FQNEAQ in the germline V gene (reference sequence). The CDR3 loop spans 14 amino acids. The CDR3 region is CASSSGWESVPQHF. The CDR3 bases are TGTGCCAGCAGCTCCGGATGGGAAAGTGTGCCCCAGCATTTT.

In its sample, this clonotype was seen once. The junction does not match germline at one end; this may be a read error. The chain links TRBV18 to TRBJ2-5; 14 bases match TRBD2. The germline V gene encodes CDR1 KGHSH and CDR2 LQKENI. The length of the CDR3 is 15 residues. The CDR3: CAGSPGLAGEETQYF. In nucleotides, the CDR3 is TGTGCCGGCTCTCCGGGACTAGCGGGAGAAGAGACCCAGTACTTC.

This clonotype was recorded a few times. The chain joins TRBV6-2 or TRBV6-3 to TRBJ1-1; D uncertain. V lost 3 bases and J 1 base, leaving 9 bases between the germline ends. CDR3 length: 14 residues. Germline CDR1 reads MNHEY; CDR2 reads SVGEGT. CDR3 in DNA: TGTGCCAGCAGTTATTTAGTGAGGAACACTGAAGCTTTCTTT. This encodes CASSYLVRNTEAFF.

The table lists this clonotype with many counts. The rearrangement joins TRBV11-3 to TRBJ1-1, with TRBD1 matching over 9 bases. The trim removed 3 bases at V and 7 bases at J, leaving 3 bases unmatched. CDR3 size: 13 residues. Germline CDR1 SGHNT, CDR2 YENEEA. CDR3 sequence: CASSLLTGGEAFF. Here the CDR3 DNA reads TGTGCCAGCAGCTTGCTGACAGGGGGTGAAGCTTTCTTT.

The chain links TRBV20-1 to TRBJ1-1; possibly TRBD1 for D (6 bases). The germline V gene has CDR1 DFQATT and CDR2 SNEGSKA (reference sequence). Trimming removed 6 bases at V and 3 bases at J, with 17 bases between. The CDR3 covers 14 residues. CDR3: CSANTGFRDTEAFF. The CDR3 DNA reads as TGCAGTGCCAACACAGGGTTTCGGGACACTGAAGCTTTCTTT.

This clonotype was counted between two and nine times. The CDR3 region has the DNA TGTGCCAGCAGTATTTTGACTAGCGACTCCTCCTACAATGAGCAGTTCTTC. Encoded protein: CASSILTSDSSYNEQFF. The chain carries TRBV28 and TRBJ2-1; 8 nucleotides match TRBD2. The trim removed 5 bases at V and 0 bases at J, leaving 9 bases unmatched. The V gene's germline CDR1 is MDHEN and CDR2 SYDVKM. The CDR3 runs to 17 residues.

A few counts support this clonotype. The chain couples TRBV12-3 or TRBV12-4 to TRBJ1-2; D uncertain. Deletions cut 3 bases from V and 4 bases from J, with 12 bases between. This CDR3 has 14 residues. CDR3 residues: CASSFNSGSYGYTF. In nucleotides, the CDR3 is TGTGCCAGCAGTTTTAACTCCGGGAGCTATGGCTACACCTTC.

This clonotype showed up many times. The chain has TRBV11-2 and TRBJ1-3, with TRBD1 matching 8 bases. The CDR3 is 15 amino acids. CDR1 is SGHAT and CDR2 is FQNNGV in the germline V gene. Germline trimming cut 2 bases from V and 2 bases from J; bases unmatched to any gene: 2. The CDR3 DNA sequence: TGTGCCAGCAGCTTAAGGACAGGGACTGGAAACACCATATATTTT. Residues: CASSLRTGTGNTIYF.

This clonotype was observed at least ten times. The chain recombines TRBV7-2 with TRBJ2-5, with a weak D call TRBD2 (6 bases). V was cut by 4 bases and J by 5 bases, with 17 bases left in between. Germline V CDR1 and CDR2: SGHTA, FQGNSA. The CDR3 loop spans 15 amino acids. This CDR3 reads CASSSHLAGRETQYF. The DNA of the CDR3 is TGTGCCAGCAGCTCCCATCTCGCGGGACGGGAGACCCAGTACTTC.

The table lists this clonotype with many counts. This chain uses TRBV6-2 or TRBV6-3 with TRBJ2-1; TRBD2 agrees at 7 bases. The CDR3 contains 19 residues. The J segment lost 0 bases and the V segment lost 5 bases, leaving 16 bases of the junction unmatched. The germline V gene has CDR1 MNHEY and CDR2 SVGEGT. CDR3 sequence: CASSPLKRDWTSSYNEQFF. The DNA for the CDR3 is TGTGCCAGCAGTCCCCTCAAGCGGGACTGGACGAGCTCCTACAATGAGCAGTTCTTC.

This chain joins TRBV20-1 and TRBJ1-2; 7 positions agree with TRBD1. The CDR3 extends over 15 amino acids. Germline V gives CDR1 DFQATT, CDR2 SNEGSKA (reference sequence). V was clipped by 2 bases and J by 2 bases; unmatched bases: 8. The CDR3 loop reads CSARSRGTDNYGYTF. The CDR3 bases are TGCAGTGCTAGATCCCGCGGGACAGACAACTATGGCTACACCTTC.

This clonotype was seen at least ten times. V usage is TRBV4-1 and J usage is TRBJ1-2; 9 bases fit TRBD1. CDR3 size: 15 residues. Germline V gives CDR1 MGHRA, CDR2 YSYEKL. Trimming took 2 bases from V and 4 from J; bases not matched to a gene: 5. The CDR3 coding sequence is TGCGCCAGCAGCCAAACAGGGGGCGACGGCTATGGCTACACCTTC. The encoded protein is CASSQTGGDGYGYTF.

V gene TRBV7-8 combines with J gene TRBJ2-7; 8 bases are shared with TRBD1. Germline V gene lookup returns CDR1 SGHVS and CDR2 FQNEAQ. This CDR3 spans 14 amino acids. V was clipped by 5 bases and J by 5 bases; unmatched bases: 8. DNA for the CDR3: TGTGCCAGCAGCCCCCGGACAGGGAGGAACGAGCAGTACTTC. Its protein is CASSPRTGRNEQYF.

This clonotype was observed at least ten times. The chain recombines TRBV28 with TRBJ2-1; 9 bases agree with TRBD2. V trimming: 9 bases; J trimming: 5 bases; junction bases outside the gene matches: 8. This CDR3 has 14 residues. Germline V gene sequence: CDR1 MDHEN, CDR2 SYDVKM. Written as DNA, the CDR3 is TGTGCCAGTTATAGCGGGAGTTACCACAATGAGCAGTTCTTC. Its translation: CASYSGSYHNEQFF.

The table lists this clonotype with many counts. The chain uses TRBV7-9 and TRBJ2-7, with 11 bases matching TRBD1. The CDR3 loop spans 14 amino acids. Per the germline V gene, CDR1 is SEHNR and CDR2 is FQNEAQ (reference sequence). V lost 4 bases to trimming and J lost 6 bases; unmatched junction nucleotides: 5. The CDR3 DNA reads TGTGCCAGCAGCTGGGGGACAGGGGGATTCGAGCAGTACTTC. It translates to CASSWGTGGFEQYF.